The present TCR beta chain was sequenced within a study of shared clonotypes between healthy human individuals (TCRdb year 2020). The study in broad terms: The cohort included a few men and a couple of women between 18 and 49 years of age. Leukapheresis yielded between about 0.9 and 8.9 billion PBMCs per donor. For each donor, CD4 naive and CD4 memory were each run on three plates, CD8 naive on two plates, and CD8 memory on one plate. To estimate repertoire size and how much clonotype sharing occurs between individuals, the study deeply sequenced the blood TCR repertoires of a handful of healthy adults. Libraries were prepared and TCR repertoires were sequenced by different laboratories using diverse techniques, in order to increase sequencing depth and limit assay-specific biases. The paper's findings and limits, for the study overall: Around 5% of naive CD4, 3.5% of naive CD8, approximately 2.2% of memory CD4, and around 0.4% of memory CD8 clonotypes were shared across a few donors. Compared with non-shared clonotypes, clonotypes shared by all four sorted-subset donors had higher generation probabilities. Based on pairwise subsampling, the degree of clonotype sharing among donors was expected to be affected by sequencing depth. The small number of donors limited the genetic and exposure-history diversity represented. Even with the large sequencing depth, rarefaction of the sorted-subset datasets indicated that sequencing was incomplete. Sampling was limited to blood, and TCR repertoires in tissue likely differ from TCR repertoires in blood. Estimated clonotype richness was generally larger for naive than for memory subsets.

TCR CDR3 regions were amplified from genomic DNA by multiplex PCR using the deep immunoSEQ assay. For each cell subset, the extracted genomic DNA was distributed evenly across all wells of several immunoSEQ 96-well plates, and each plate served as one replicate. For sorted subsets, approximately 200 ng of genomic DNA, equivalent to around 29,000 T cell genomes, went into each replicate PCR. Purified libraries were quantified with a Qubit 3.0 fluorometer, sized on a Bioanalyzer 2100, and re-quantified with the KAPA Library Quantification kit. Every immunoSEQ 96-well plate was sequenced on a dedicated single-read 150-cycle Illumina NextSeq 550 flow cell. Processing in the source paper ran as follows. The immunoSEQ output contained only junctional sequences without quality scores, so filtering could not match that applied to full-length reads. Sequences were annotated with PyIR, a Python wrapper for IgBLAST v1.9, and V/J genes and CDR3 were assigned using IMGT germline references. Any read was removed if the V/J assignment was weak (E-value above 1e-6), the CDR3 was missing, or the read contained stop codons, out-of-frame junctions, or ambiguous translated residues. A V3J clonotype was defined by an identical inferred V gene, J gene, and CDR3 amino acid sequence. Percentage overlap between repertoires was computed as shared unique clonotypes divided by the size of the smaller repertoire. Three approaches were used to assess repertoire richness: RTK rarefaction, the Chao1 estimator, and Recon v2.1 estimates of unobserved clonotypes. OLGA was used to compute generation probabilities for all TCRbeta clonotypes that the gDNA method yielded from several donors. The table comes from immuneACCESS by way of TCRdb, which keeps in-frame sequences with V and J called. Part of the clones is missing from these tables; in studies checked, under half for an unresolved V gene and the rest for unknown reasons. V, J and clone size are those of that table, while D and trimming were read from the DNA. For this sample the table gives over a million clones, of which 95% to 99% were detected only once. The ten largest clones add up to about 0.45% of the sample.

Per the germline V gene, SGDLS is the CDR1 and YYNGEE is the CDR2. Relative to germline, V is 4 bases shorter and J is 5 bases shorter, with 16 bases between their ends. The CDR3 spans 14 residues, from the cysteine through the phenylalanine. The sequence is cut down to CDR3 DNA, 42 bases in frame from base 1. For this clone: Its antigen specificity is not known. Qualities for individual bases were not recorded, and no much larger clone is one base off.

Healthy HIV-negative adults with no recently reported acute infections or vaccinations were included as donors. Every donor was a Caucasian adult living in Nashville, Tennessee, USA. Magnetic negative selection was used to enrich CD4+ T cells, after which naive cells were positively selected on CD45RA and the negative fraction became the memory subset. After blood collection by leukapheresis, PBMCs were isolated using Ficoll-Histopaque density gradient centrifugation and then cryopreserved in the vapor phase of liquid nitrogen. Analytical flow cytometry was used to check the purity and quantity of every magnetically sorted T cell population. From each sorted fraction, genomic DNA was isolated and quantified by UV absorbance on a Nanodrop 2000c.

The rearranged chain carries TRBV9 and TRBJ2-7, and possibly TRBD1, on 6 matching bases. Sequencing was carried out using naive CD4+ T cells sorted from blood. Interpreted using the paper, the cell subset or site label stands for: CD45RA+ positively selected. This TCR was sampled from a man aged 25 to 40 in good health. The DNA sequence follows: TGTGCCAGCAGCCCCCAGCAGGGGTTCGACGAGCAGTACTTC. Its protein reads: CASSPQQGFDEQYF.